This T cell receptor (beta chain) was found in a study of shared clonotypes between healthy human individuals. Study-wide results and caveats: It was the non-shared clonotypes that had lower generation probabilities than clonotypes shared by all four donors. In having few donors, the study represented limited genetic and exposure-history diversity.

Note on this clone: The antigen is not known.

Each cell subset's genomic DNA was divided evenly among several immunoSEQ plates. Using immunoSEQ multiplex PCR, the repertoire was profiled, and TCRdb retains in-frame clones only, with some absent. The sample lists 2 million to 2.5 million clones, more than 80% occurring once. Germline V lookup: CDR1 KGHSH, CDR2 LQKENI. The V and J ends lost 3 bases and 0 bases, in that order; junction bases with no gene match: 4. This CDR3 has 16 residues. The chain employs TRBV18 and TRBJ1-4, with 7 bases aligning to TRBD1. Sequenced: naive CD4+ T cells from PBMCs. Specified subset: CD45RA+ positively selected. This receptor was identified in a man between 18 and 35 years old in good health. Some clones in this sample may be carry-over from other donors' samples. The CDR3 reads CASSPNRGATNEKLFF. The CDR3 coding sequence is TGTGCCAGCTCACCGAACAGGGGCGCAACTAATGAAAAACTGTTTTTT.